A selection of T cell receptor beta chains follows, all from one sample in a study of control samples from healthy donors and cancer patients. This table comes from immunoSEQ multiplex PCR, and its TCRdb copy is limited to in-frame clones, with some not included. The sample contains 150,000 to 200,000 clones, about 87% of which appear only once. Sequenced sample: blood. All receptors come from a man younger than 45 in good health. The CDR3 runs from the conserved cysteine through the conserved F or W. The D gene is left open where the match is weak. Only part of the rows carry a size: once, few, many, or a class if the clone is expanded.

J: TRBJ1-4
V: TRBV7-9
D: TRBD1
size: -
DNA: TGTGCCAGCAGCCCTCAGGGGGGTAATGAAAAACTGTTTTTT
CDR3: CASSPQGGNEKLFF

J: TRBJ1-2
V: TRBV27
D: -
size: -
DNA: TGTGCCAGCAGTTCATACCGGGACGGGGGATATGGCTACACCTTC
CDR3: CASSSYRDGGYGYTF

J: TRBJ2-5
V: TRBV19
D: TRBD1
size: -
DNA: TGTGCCAGTAGACCCGGGGACAGGGGGAAAGAGACCCAGTACTTC
CDR3: CASRPGDRGKETQYF

J: TRBJ1-5
V: TRBV10-1
D: TRBD1
size: once
DNA: TGCGCCAGCCCCAGGGGGAACCAGCCCCAGCATTTT
CDR3: CASPRGNQPQHF

J: TRBJ1-4
V: TRBV27
D: -
size: -
DNA: TGTGCCAGCAGTTCAGGCCCTCTCAACGAAAAACTGTTTTTT
CDR3: CASSSGPLNEKLFF

J: TRBJ2-1
V: TRBV19
D: TRBD1
size: -
DNA: TGTGCGTTCCTCAGGCAGGGGGTTTACAATGAGCAGTTCTTC
CDR3: CAFLRQGVYNEQFF

J: TRBJ2-7
V: TRBV10-3
D: -
size: -
DNA: TGTGCCATCAGTCCCCTTGGAGTTTCCTACGAGCAGTACTTC
CDR3: CAISPLGVSYEQYF

J: TRBJ1-1
V: TRBV19
D: -
size: -
DNA: TGTGCCAGTAGACGAGCTTACCAGCCGAACACTGAAGCTTTCTTT
CDR3: CASRRAYQPNTEAFF

J: TRBJ1-4
V: TRBV29-1
D: TRBD1
size: -
DNA: TGCAGCGTTGCAGGGGGTGGGGAAAAACTGTTTTTT
CDR3: CSVAGGGEKLFF

J: TRBJ2-7
V: TRBV2
D: TRBD2
size: -
DNA: TGTGCCAGCAGTAAGGGACTAGCGGGAGGGACCTACGAGCAGTACTTC
CDR3: CASSKGLAGGTYEQYF

J: TRBJ2-1
V: TRBV7-9
D: TRBD1
size: -
DNA: TGTGCCAGCAGCGGAACAGGGGGCTCCTACAATGAGCAGTTCTTC
CDR3: CASSGTGGSYNEQFF

J: TRBJ2-3
V: TRBV15
D: -
size: -
DNA: TGTGCCACCGGTGACATGACAGATACGCAGTATTTT
CDR3: CATGDMTDTQYF

J: TRBJ2-1
V: TRBV2
D: -
size: -
DNA: TGTGCCAGCCGCAGACAGATAAACAATGAGCAGTTCTTC
CDR3: CASRRQINNEQFF

J: TRBJ1-1
V: TRBV3-1/TRBV3-2
D: -
size: -
DNA: TGTGCCAGCAGCCAAGCAGGGAGAGCTTTCTTT
CDR3: CASSQAGRAFF

J: TRBJ1-5
V: TRBV6-5
D: -
size: -
DNA: TGTGCCAGCAGGCAGGCAAATCAGCCCCAGCATTTT
CDR3: CASRQANQPQHF

J: TRBJ1-2
V: TRBV6-5
D: -
size: -
DNA: TGTGCCAGCAGGGCGACGGTCGGATGGAACTATGGCTACACCTTC
CDR3: CASRATVGWNYGYTF

J: TRBJ1-1
V: TRBV11-2
D: -
size: -
DNA: TGTGCCAGCAGCCCAGAAGCTTTCTTT
CDR3: CASSPEAFF

J: TRBJ1-3
V: TRBV6-6
D: -
size: -
DNA: TGTGCCAGCAGTTACCAGGATCCCGGGGGGAACACCATATATTTT
CDR3: CASSYQDPGGNTIYF

J: TRBJ2-7
V: TRBV18
D: -
size: -
DNA: TGTGCCAGCTCACCGGGCAGGACGACCTACGAGCAGTACTTC
CDR3: CASSPGRTTYEQYF

J: TRBJ2-3
V: TRBV9
D: -
size: -
DNA: TGTGCCAGCAGCACCACCGGGGGCACAGATACGCAGTATTTT
CDR3: CASSTTGGTDTQYF

J: TRBJ2-4
V: TRBV29-1
D: TRBD1
size: -
DNA: TGCAGCGTTCGGAGGCAACAGGGGGCAACCAAAAACATTCAGTACTTC
CDR3: CSVRRQQGATKNIQYF

J: TRBJ2-7
V: TRBV5-5
D: TRBD2
size: -
DNA: TGTGCCAGCAGCTTGGACACTAGCGGGACTCTACTCCCCTACGAGCAGTACTTC
CDR3: CASSLDTSGTLLPYEQYF

J: TRBJ1-5
V: TRBV6-6
D: TRBD1
size: -
DNA: TGTGCCAGCAGTCCGACAGGGCGCAATCAGCCCCAGCATTTT
CDR3: CASSPTGRNQPQHF

J: TRBJ2-5
V: TRBV7-8
D: TRBD2
size: -
DNA: TGTGCCAGCAGCCCCCCCGGGACTAGGCGGGAGACCCAGTACTTC
CDR3: CASSPPGTRRETQYF

J: TRBJ2-1
V: TRBV5-1
D: TRBD1
size: -
DNA: TGCGCCAGCAGCTTAATGGACAGGGGGCCCTATGAGCAGTTCTTC
CDR3: CASSLMDRGPYEQFF

J: TRBJ2-3
V: TRBV4-3
D: TRBD1
size: -
DNA: TGCGCCAGCAGCCAAGGGCACAGGGGAAACACAGATACGCAGTATTTT
CDR3: CASSQGHRGNTDTQYF

J: TRBJ2-7
V: TRBV7-9
D: -
size: -
DNA: TGTGCGGCCGCTTCCTACGAGCAGTACTTC
CDR3: CAAASYEQYF

J: TRBJ1-3
V: TRBV14
D: -
size: once
DNA: TGTGCCAGCAGCCGCGACTGGAACACCATATATTTT
CDR3: CASSRDWNTIYF

J: TRBJ1-5
V: TRBV2
D: TRBD1
size: -
DNA: TGTGCCAGCAGTGAGACAGGGAAGTTTAGCAATCAGCCCCAGCATTTT
CDR3: CASSETGKFSNQPQHF

J: TRBJ1-2
V: TRBV4-2
D: -
size: few
DNA: TGTGCCAGCAGCCAAGAAACGCTAGGAAGCTATGGCTACACCTTC
CDR3: CASSQETLGSYGYTF

J: TRBJ1-3
V: TRBV7-8
D: -
size: -
DNA: TGTGCCAGCAGCTTAAAGTACCGACACTCTGGAAACACCATATATTTT
CDR3: CASSLKYRHSGNTIYF

J: TRBJ1-6
V: TRBV7-9
D: -
size: -
DNA: TGTGCCAGCAGTCCCGGCGGGGGGAGAATTTCACCCCTCCACTTT
CDR3: CASSPGGGRISPLHF

J: TRBJ2-2
V: TRBV5-6
D: -
size: -
DNA: TGTGCCAGCAGCTTAGGGCAGATGAACACCGGGGAGCTGTTTTTT
CDR3: CASSLGQMNTGELFF

J: TRBJ1-5
V: TRBV5-5
D: TRBD1
size: few
DNA: TGTGCCAGCAGCGCGGGACAGGGCCCGCCCCAGCATTTT
CDR3: CASSAGQGPPQHF

J: TRBJ2-1
V: TRBV5-1
D: TRBD2
size: once
DNA: TGCGCCAGCAGACAGCGGGGGGACTACAATGAGCAGTTCTTC
CDR3: CASRQRGDYNEQFF

J: TRBJ1-1
V: TRBV5-8
D: -
size: -
DNA: TGTGCCAGCAGCCGGTGGGTCACTGAAGCTTTCTTT
CDR3: CASSRWVTEAFF

J: TRBJ2-3
V: TRBV6-1
D: TRBD2
size: -
DNA: TGTGCCAGCAGTGAAAGGATAGCGGGGGGTTCAGATACGCAGTATTTT
CDR3: CASSERIAGGSDTQYF

J: TRBJ2-5
V: TRBV7-9
D: TRBD1
size: -
DNA: TGTGCCAGTGGGACAGTAGTCGTGGAGACCCAGTACTTC
CDR3: CASGTVVVETQYF

J: TRBJ1-4
V: TRBV9
D: -
size: -
DNA: TGTGCCAGCAGCCCCCATTCGGGTGCGGCTAATGAAAAACTGTTTTTT
CDR3: CASSPHSGAANEKLFF

J: TRBJ1-1
V: TRBV5-5
D: TRBD1
size: -
DNA: TGTGCCAGCAGCTTACAGGGGGCTGGCACTGAAGCTTTCTTT
CDR3: CASSLQGAGTEAFF

J: TRBJ1-2
V: TRBV5-1
D: -
size: -
DNA: TGCGCCAGCAGCTTGGTGAGTGCCTCGCGACGCTACACCTTC
CDR3: CASSLVSASRRYTF

J: TRBJ1-2
V: TRBV3-1/TRBV3-2
D: TRBD1
size: -
DNA: TGTGCCAGCAAGGACAGGGGGAACTATGGCTACACCTTC
CDR3: CASKDRGNYGYTF

J: TRBJ2-5
V: TRBV9
D: -
size: -
DNA: TGTGCCAGCTCCCCCCACTCGGAGACCCAGTACTTC
CDR3: CASSPHSETQYF

J: TRBJ2-5
V: TRBV29-1
D: -
size: -
DNA: TGCAGCGTTGTAGGGGCAGGGGCGGGAGAGACCCAGTACTTC
CDR3: CSVVGAGAGETQYF

J: TRBJ1-1
V: TRBV25-1
D: -
size: -
DNA: TGTGCCAGCAGGAAGTTGAACACTGAAGCTTTCTTT
CDR3: CASRKLNTEAFF

J: TRBJ2-1
V: TRBV5-1
D: TRBD2
size: -
DNA: TGCGCCAGCAGGCCGGGGGGGAGCTCCTACAATGAGCAGTTCTTC
CDR3: CASRPGGSSYNEQFF

J: TRBJ2-1
V: TRBV6-2/TRBV6-3
D: -
size: -
DNA: TGTGCCAGCAGTTACGAGACATACAATGAGCAGTTCTTC
CDR3: CASSYETYNEQFF

J: TRBJ1-5
V: TRBV9
D: -
size: once
DNA: TGTGCCAGCAGCTCCTCCTCAGGGGTCGATCAGCCCCAGCATTTT
CDR3: CASSSSSGVDQPQHF